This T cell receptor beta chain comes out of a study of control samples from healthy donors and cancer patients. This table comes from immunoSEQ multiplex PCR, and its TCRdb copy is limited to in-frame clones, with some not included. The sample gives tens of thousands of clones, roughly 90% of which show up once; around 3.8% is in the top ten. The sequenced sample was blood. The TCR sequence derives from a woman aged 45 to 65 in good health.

CDR3 nucleotides: TGTGCCAGCAGCCGCCTAGGGTCCTACAATGAGCAGTTCTTC. It is translated as CASSRLGSYNEQFF. The V call is TRBV11-3, the J call TRBJ2-1, with D unclear. The germline V gene encodes CDR1 SGHNT and CDR2 YENEEA. CDR3 length: 14 residues. Trimming pared 5 bases from V and 1 base from J, leaving 9 bases between.